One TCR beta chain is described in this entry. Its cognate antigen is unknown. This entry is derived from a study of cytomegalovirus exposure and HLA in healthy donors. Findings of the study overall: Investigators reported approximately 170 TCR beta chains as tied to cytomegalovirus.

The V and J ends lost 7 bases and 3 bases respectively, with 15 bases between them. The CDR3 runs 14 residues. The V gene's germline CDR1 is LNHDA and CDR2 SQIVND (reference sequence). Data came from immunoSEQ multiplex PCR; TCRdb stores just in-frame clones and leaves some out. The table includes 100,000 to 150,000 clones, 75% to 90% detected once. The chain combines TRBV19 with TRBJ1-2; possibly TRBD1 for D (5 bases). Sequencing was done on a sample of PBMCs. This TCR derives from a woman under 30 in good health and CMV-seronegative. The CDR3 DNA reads TGTGCCAGTACCCGGCCAGGGCAGGACTATGGCTACACCTTC. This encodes CASTRPGQDYGYTF.